This entry lists 20 T cell receptor beta chains sequenced from one sample in a study of CD8 T cells in Susac syndrome. Reverse transcription of about 0.5 to 1 ug RNA was carried out with random hexamers. TCRdb re-analysed the immunoSEQ multiplex PCR reads in MiXCR, keeping a single row per CDR3 protein. Among around 140,000 distinct CDR3 sequences listed, less than 95% were seen once. Sequenced sample: CD4+ T cells from PBMCs. The receptor set was obtained from a human donor in good health.

The chain employs TRBV15 and TRBJ2-3; 8 bases align to TRBD2. V was pared by 1 base and J by 0 bases, with 3 bases of the junction left unmatched. Per germline, CDR1 LNHNV and CDR2 YYDKDF (reference sequence). The CDR3 extends over 16 amino acids. CDR3 residues: CATSRGSGGSTDTQYF. The CDR3 nucleotides read TGTGCCACCAGCAGAGGGAGCGGGGGAAGCACAGATACGCAGTATTTT.

The rearrangement links TRBV12-3 or TRBV12-4 to TRBJ1-1; D might be TRBD1 (6 bases). This CDR3 has 13 residues. V was trimmed by 6 bases and J by 5 bases, leaving 13 bases between them. CDR3 in amino acids: CASRLGAGTEAFF. In DNA form, the CDR3 reads TGTGCCAGCAGGTTGGGGGCTGGGACTGAAGCTTTCTTT.

This clonotype was recorded once. The chain couples TRBV4-1 to TRBJ1-5; D is uncertain. The germline V gene encodes CDR1 MGHRA and CDR2 YSYEKL. V was pared by 0 bases and J by 7 bases, with 10 bases between. This CDR3 region has 14 residues. This CDR3 is CASSQEARGQPQHF. DNA for the CDR3: TGCGCCAGCAGCCAAGAGGCCCGAGGACAGCCCCAGCATTTT.

The rearrangement uses TRBV18 and TRBJ1-1; 8 bases are shared with TRBD1. The V gene's germline CDR1 is KGHSH and CDR2 LQKENI. V lost 2 bases and J lost 4; bases outside the gene matches: 3. The CDR3 runs to 14 residues. The CDR3 sequence: CASSPRTGGTEAFF. The CDR3 DNA is TGTGCCAGCTCACCAAGAACAGGGGGCACTGAAGCTTTCTTT.

A note on this clonotype: Its ends do not fully match the called genes, so a read error is possible. This chain connects TRBV2 to TRBJ1-2; D is undetermined. Per germline, CDR1 SNHLY and CDR2 FYNNEI. This CDR3 region has 12 residues. CDR3 nucleotide sequence: TGTGCCAGCATTGAACTCGGCTATGGCTACACCTTC. As protein: CASIELGYGYTF.

CDR3 region: CAISTGNYNEQFF. The CDR3 DNA follows: TGTGCCATCAGTACAGGCAACTACAATGAGCAGTTCTTC. The chain is built from TRBV10-3 and TRBJ2-1; maybe TRBD1 (5 bases). CDR1 is ENHRY, CDR2 SYGVKD, per germline. V was pared by 5 bases and J by 3 bases, with 8 bases between. CDR3 length equals 13 residues.

The chain links TRBV19 to TRBJ2-4; D is possibly TRBD2 (7 bases). V was clipped by 1 base and J by 6 bases, with 16 bases between them. This CDR3 has 16 amino acids. The germline gives CDR1 LNHDA, CDR2 SQIVND (reference sequence). CDR3 bases: TGTGCCAGTAGTATAGGGTTGGGGAGGGGGGGAAACATTCAGTACTTC. It encodes CASSIGLGRGGNIQYF.

This chain links TRBV6-5 with TRBJ2-2, with D unclear. Per germline, CDR1 MNHEY and CDR2 SVGAGI. V lost 5 bases and J lost 3, with 7 bases in between. The CDR3 covers 13 residues. The CDR3 here is CASSRVDTGELFF. The DNA of the CDR3 is TGTGCCAGCAGTAGGGTCGACACCGGGGAGCTGTTTTTT.

This chain connects TRBV20-1 to TRBJ2-7, with 12 nucleotides matching TRBD2. The CDR3 covers 13 residues. Germline V gene sequence: CDR1 DFQATT, CDR2 SNEGSKA (reference sequence). V trimming: 5 bases; J trimming: 5 bases; junction bases outside the gene matches: 4. CDR3 sequence reads: CSARASGRDEQYF. In DNA, the CDR3 is TGCAGTGCTCGGGCTAGCGGGAGGGACGAGCAGTACTTC.

V and J are TRBV6-6 and TRBJ1-3, with D hard to call. There are 14 residues in the CDR3. The V end lost 10 bases, the J end lost 1 base, and 14 bases lay between the germline ends. Germline V gene sequence: CDR1 MNHNY, CDR2 SVGAGI (reference sequence). The CDR3 spells CATSVGESGNTIYF. The CDR3 nucleotides are TGTGCCACCAGCGTCGGGGAGTCTGGAAACACCATATATTTT.

This sequence joins TRBV12-3 or TRBV12-4 and TRBJ2-3; TRBD2 aligns across 12 bases. The CDR3 length is 17 residues. Trimming removed 2 bases from V and 3 bases from J; junction bases left unmatched: 6. The CDR3 spells CASSLRMTSGSTDTQYF. CDR3 nucleotide sequence: TGTGCCAGCAGTTTACGGATGACTAGCGGGAGTACAGATACGCAGTATTTT.

This rearrangement joins TRBV10-3 to TRBJ2-2; TRBD1 matches 8 bases. The CDR3 runs to 15 residues. Per the germline V gene, CDR1 is ENHRY and CDR2 is SYGVKD. V was clipped by 2 bases and J by 5 bases; unmatched bases: 4. The CDR3 is CAISELGQGTGELFF. The CDR3 bases are TGTGCCATCAGTGAGCTAGGACAGGGTACCGGGGAGCTGTTTTTT.

The chain carries TRBV7-9 and TRBJ2-5; 8 nucleotides agree with TRBD2. Germline CDR1 reads SEHNR; CDR2 reads FQNEAQ (reference sequence). The V gene end was trimmed by 4 bases and the J gene end by 3 bases; junction bases not matched to a gene: 10. CDR3 size: 16 residues. The CDR3 region has the DNA TGTGCCAGCAGCTCTCCACGCGGTAGCGGGGAAGAGACCCAGTACTTC. It specifies CASSSPRGSGEETQYF.

This clonotype appeared a single time. This chain links TRBV5-1 with TRBJ2-2; 11 bases are shared with TRBD2. Germline CDR1 is SGHRS and CDR2 is YFSETQ. The CDR3 is made up of 14 amino acids. Losses at the gene ends were 0 bases for V and 13 bases for J; bases not matched to a gene: 5. The CDR3 sequence: CASSLVPSGRRLFF. In DNA, the CDR3 is TGCGCCAGCAGCTTGGTGCCTAGCGGGAGGCGGCTGTTTTTT.

The rearrangement joins TRBV5-6 to TRBJ1-2; weak D call: TRBD1 (6 bases). Germline loops: CDR1 SGHDT, CDR2 YYEEEE. This CDR3 spans 17 amino acids. The V end was cut by 4 bases, the J end by 4 bases, with 23 bases between. DNA of the CDR3: TGTGCCAGCAGCCCCGTCGGGGGGCTCCTTCAATTCTATGGCTACACCTTC. Translating gives CASSPVGGLLQFYGYTF.

The chain is built from TRBV29-1 and TRBJ2-7; either TRBD1 or TRBD2 may supply D (5 bases each). The germline V and J ends were trimmed by 4 bases and 3 bases, with 10 bases remaining between them. In germline, CDR1 is SQVTM, CDR2 ANQGSEA. The CDR3 has 12 amino acids. CDR3 coding DNA: TGCAGCGTTGGGGACGCCTACTACGAGCAGTACTTC. Translated, it gives CSVGDAYYEQYF.

The chain carries TRBV5-1 and TRBJ2-1, with 7 bases lining up with TRBD1. CDR1 and CDR2 from the germline V gene are SGHRS and YFSETQ. There are 13 residues in the CDR3. V shed 4 bases and J 8 bases; nucleotides not matched to a gene: 6. The CDR3 spells CASSTVGGDEQFF. The CDR3 DNA reads as TGCGCCAGCAGCACGGTAGGGGGCGATGAGCAGTTCTTC. Variable domain in full (rest from reference TRBV5-1 and TRBJ2-1): KAGVTQTPRYLIKTRGQQVTLSCSPISGHRSVSWYQQTPGQGLQFLFEYFSETQRNKGNFPGRFSGRQFSNSRSEMNVSTLELGDSALYLCASSTVGGDEQFFGPGTRLTVL.

This clonotype was recorded once. The V and J genes are TRBV6-1 and TRBJ2-5; 7 nucleotides agree with TRBD1. J lost 5 bases, V lost 4 bases, and 7 bases had no gene match. Germline loops: CDR1 MNHNS, CDR2 SASEGT. This CDR3 is built from 14 residues. CDR3 sequence reads: CASSATGVRETQYF. The CDR3 nucleotides read TGTGCCAGCAGTGCCACAGGGGTCCGGGAGACCCAGTACTTC.

This chain joins TRBV12-3 or TRBV12-4 and TRBJ2-7; 11 nucleotides align to TRBD2. The V and J ends lost 7 bases and 3 bases, in that order; junction bases with no gene match: 11. This CDR3 is 16 amino acids long. CDR3 loop: CASTTTTSGGHYEQYF. CDR3 nucleotides: TGTGCCAGCACCACAACCACTAGCGGGGGACACTACGAGCAGTACTTC.

The rearrangement links TRBV12-3 or TRBV12-4 to TRBJ2-2; D might be TRBD2 (5 bases). V shed 10 bases and J shed 6 bases, with 18 bases lying between them. The CDR3 is made up of 14 amino acids. The CDR3 DNA follows: TGTGCCACCATAGCGAGAGGGCGGGCCGGGGAGCTGTTTTTT. The encoded protein is CATIARGRAGELFF.